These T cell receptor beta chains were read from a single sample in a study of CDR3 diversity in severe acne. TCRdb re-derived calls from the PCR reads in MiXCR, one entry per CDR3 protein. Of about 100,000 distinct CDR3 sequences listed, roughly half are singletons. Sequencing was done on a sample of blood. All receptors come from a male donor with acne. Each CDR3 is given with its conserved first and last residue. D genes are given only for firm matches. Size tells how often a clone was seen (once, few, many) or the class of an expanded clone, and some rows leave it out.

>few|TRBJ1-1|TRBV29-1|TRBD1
CSVESSRGRPTEAFF
TGCAGCGTTGAAAGTTCCAGGGGGCGACCCACTGAAGCTTTCTTT
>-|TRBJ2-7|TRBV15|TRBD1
CATSRDGTEQYF
TGTGCCACCAGCAGAGATGGGACAGAACAGTACTTC
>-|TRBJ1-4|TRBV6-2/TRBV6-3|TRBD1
CASSYAGGTGGYGEKLFF
TGTGCCAGCAGTTACGCAGGCGGGACAGGGGGATATGGTGAAAAACTGTTTTTT
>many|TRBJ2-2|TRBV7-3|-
CASSLGAGELFF
TGTGCCAGCAGCTTAGGGGCCGGGGAGCTGTTTTTT
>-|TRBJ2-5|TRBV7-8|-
CASSDRELVTGETQYF
TGTGCCAGCAGCGACCGGGAGCTAGTTACGGGAGAGACCCAGTACTTC
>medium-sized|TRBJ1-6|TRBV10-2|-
CASNEEGTNNSPLHF
TGCGCCAGCAATGAAGAGGGAACAAATAATTCACCCCTCCACTTT
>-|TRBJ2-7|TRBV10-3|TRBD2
CAISDRTSGRGEQYF
TGTGCCATCAGTGATCGGACTAGCGGGAGAGGCGAGCAGTACTTC
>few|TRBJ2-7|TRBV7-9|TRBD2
CASSSLGLAGPYEQYF
TGTGCCAGCAGTTCCCTGGGACTAGCGGGGCCCTACGAGCAGTACTTC
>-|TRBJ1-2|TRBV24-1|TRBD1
CATSETPGTAADYTF
TGTGCCACCAGTGAAACACCCGGGACAGCAGCCGACTACACCTTC
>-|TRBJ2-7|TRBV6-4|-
CASRLAPREQYF
TGTGCCAGCAGACTAGCCCCACGGGAGCAGTACTTC
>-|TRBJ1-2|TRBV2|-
CASRGTYGYTF
TGTGCCAGCCGAGGGACCTATGGCTACACCTTC
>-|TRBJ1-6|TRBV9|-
CASSVGGANNSPLHF
TGTGCCAGCAGCGTAGGGGGGGCGAATAATTCACCCCTCCACTTT
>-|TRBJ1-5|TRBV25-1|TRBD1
CASSETGGVNQPQHF
TGTGCCAGCAGTGAAACAGGGGGCGTCAATCAGCCCCAGCATTTT
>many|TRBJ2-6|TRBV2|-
CASSEVGTYSGANVLTF
TGTGCCAGCAGTGAAGTAGGGACCTACTCTGGGGCCAACGTCCTGACTTTC
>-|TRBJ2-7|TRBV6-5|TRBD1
CASSAWGTGIDEQYF
TGTGCCAGCAGTGCCTGGGGGACAGGGATCGACGAGCAGTACTTC
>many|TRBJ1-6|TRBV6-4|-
CASSDRDNSPLHF
TGTGCCAGCAGTGACAGGGATAATTCACCCCTCCACTTT
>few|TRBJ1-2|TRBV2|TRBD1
CASIGQGEDYGYTF
TGTGCCAGCATCGGACAGGGAGAGGACTATGGCTACACCTTC
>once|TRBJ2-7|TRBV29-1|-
CSARDGTYEQYF
TGCAGTGCTAGGGACGGTACCTACGAGCAGTACTTC
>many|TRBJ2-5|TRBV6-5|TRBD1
CASRQQGWETQYF
TGTGCCAGCAGGCAACAGGGGTGGGAGACCCAGTACTTC
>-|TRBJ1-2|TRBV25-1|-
CASSQEVGGGYTF
TGTGCCAGCTCACAGGAGGTTGGAGGAGGCTACACCTTC
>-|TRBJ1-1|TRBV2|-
CATSQDVNTEAFF
TGTGCCACTTCACAGGACGTTAACACTGAAGCTTTCTTT
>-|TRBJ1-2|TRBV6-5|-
CASSYFPGNYGYTF
TGTGCCAGCAGTTATTTTCCCGGGAACTATGGCTACACCTTC
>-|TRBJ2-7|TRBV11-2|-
CASSWKVIRNYEQYF
TGTGCCAGCAGCTGGAAGGTTATCAGGAACTACGAGCAGTACTTC
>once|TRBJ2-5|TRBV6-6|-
CASKERNQETQYF
TGTGCCAGCAAAGAAAGAAACCAAGAGACCCAGTACTTC
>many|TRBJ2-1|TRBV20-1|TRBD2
CSVPREATYNEQFF
TGCAGTGTTCCGCGGGAGGCCACCTACAATGAGCAGTTCTTC
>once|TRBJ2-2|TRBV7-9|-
CASSLGRFTGELFF
TGTGCCAGCAGCTTAGGGCGGTTCACCGGGGAGCTGTTTTTT
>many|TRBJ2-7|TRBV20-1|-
CSARDTRGYEQYF
TGCAGTGCTAGGGACACCAGAGGTTACGAGCAGTACTTC
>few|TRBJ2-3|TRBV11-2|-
CASSPLGRDKSDTQYF
TGTGCCAGCAGCCCCCTAGGGCGGGATAAGTCGGATACGCAGTATTTT
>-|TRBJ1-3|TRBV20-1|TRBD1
CSASAPNRGDTIYF
TGCAGTGCTAGTGCGCCTAACAGGGGTGACACCATATATTTT
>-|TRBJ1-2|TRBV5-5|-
CASSLNTGYGYTF
TGTGCCAGCAGCTTGAATACAGGGTATGGCTACACCTTC
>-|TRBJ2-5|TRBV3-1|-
CASSLDRRETQYF
TGTGCCAGCAGTCTAGACAGGAGAGAGACCCAGTACTTC
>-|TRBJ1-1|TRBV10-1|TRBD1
CASREDRHMNTEAFF
TGCGCCAGCAGAGAGGACAGGCACATGAACACTGAAGCTTTCTTT
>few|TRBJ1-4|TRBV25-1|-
CASSEVTGPATNEKLFF
TGTGCCAGCAGTGAAGTGACCGGACCAGCAACTAATGAAAAACTGTTTTTT
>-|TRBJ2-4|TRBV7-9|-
CASSLDEGGENIQYF
TGTGCCAGCAGCTTAGACGAAGGGGGAGAAAACATTCAGTACTTC
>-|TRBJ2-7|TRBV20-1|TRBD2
CSANSGRSYEQYF
TGCAGTGCTAATAGCGGGAGGTCCTACGAGCAGTACTTC
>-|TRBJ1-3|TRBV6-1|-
CASSQDTRSSGNTIYF
TGTGCCAGCAGTCAGGACACCCGGTCCTCTGGAAACACCATATATTTT
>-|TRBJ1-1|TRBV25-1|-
CANIPEAFF
TGTGCCAACATCCCTGAAGCTTTCTTT
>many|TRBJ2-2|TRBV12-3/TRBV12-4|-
CASSLAPGELFF
TGTGCCAGCAGTTTGGCGCCCGGGGAGCTGTTTTTT
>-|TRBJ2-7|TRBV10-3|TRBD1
CASRTRQGGAYEQYF
TGTGCCAGCAGGACCCGACAGGGGGGAGCTTACGAGCAGTACTTC
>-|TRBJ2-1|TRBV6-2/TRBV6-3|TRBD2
CASSHQTSGRAQQFF
TGTGCCAGCAGTCATCAGACTAGCGGGAGGGCCCAGCAGTTCTTC
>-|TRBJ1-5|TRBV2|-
CASSHKGVGNQPQHF
TGTGCCAGCAGCCATAAGGGGGTAGGCAATCAGCCCCAGCATTTT
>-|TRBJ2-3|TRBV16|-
CASSQSPGTDTQYF
TGTGCCAGCAGCCAATCCCCGGGAACAGATACGCAGTATTTT
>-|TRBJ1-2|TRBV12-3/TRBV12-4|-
CASSLNGPSYGYTF
TGTGCCAGCAGTTTAAACGGTCCCAGCTATGGCTACACCTTC
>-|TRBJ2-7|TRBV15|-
CATSRAPGHDYEQYF
TGTGCCACCAGCAGAGCTCCGGGACACGACTACGAGCAGTACTTC